This T cell receptor beta chain stems from a study of OX40 agonist ivuxolimab in advanced cancers. In the study overall: Given to patients was ivuxolimab, an agonistic anti-OX40 (CD134) antibody. Intravenous ivuxolimab was administered to patients every 2 weeks at 0.01 to 10 mg/kg.

The CDR3 runs to 16 residues. Germline V lookup: CDR1 SGHTA, CDR2 FQGNSA. V lost 1 base, J lost 2 bases, and 13 bases lay in between. TCRdb keeps only in-frame clones here, not all; method: immunoSEQ multiplex PCR. The sample lists 40,000 or so clones, 80% to 85% occurring once. The sequences come from CD4+ or CD8+ T cells sorted from blood, collected in a trial of the OX40 agonist ivuxolimab. The origin of this receptor is an adult with an advanced solid tumor such as melanoma, head and neck, liver or kidney cancer. The genes are TRBV7-2 and TRBJ2-3, with D possibly being TRBD1 (6 bases). CDR3 coding DNA: TGTGCCAGCAGCTTAGACGGGACAACCTACACAGATACGCAGTATTTT. Its protein product is CASSLDGTTYTDTQYF.